Listed below are T cell receptor beta chains from one sample, sequenced in a study of shared clonotypes between healthy human individuals. Libraries were prepared by immunoSEQ multiplex PCR; TCRdb keeps only in-frame clonotypes and omits some of them. The profile shows 950,000 to 1,300,000 clones, roughly 70% of them singletons. Sequencing input: memory CD4+ T cells sorted from blood. These receptors were collected from a man between 18 and 35 years old in good health. The CDR3 runs from the conserved cysteine through the conserved F or W. A D gene is named only where the DNA matches it firmly. Clone size is shown for a subset of rows, as once, few, many or a class of expanded clone.

v_call: TRBV2; j_call: TRBJ1-5; d_call: TRBD1; clone_size: -; cdr3_nt: TGTGCCAGCAGGGGACAGGGGGCTTTTAGCAATCAGCCCCAGCATTTT; cdr3_aa: CASRGQGAFSNQPQHF
v_call: TRBV6-5; j_call: TRBJ2-7; d_call: -; clone_size: -; cdr3_nt: TGTGCCAGCAGTTACCGGGCGGGCCCTTACGAGCAGTACTTC; cdr3_aa: CASSYRAGPYEQYF
v_call: TRBV10-2; j_call: TRBJ2-7; d_call: TRBD2; clone_size: -; cdr3_nt: TGCGCCAGCAGTGAGTCGACGGGAGGGCCGTTCGAGCAGTACTTC; cdr3_aa: CASSESTGGPFEQYF
v_call: TRBV30; j_call: TRBJ1-2; d_call: -; clone_size: few; cdr3_nt: TGTGCCTGGATACGGAGGGCGGGCTACACCTTC; cdr3_aa: CAWIRRAGYTF
v_call: TRBV5-1; j_call: TRBJ1-4; d_call: -; clone_size: -; cdr3_nt: TGCGCCAGCAGCTTGGCCGGTGGGTACGGCGAAAAACTGTTTTTT; cdr3_aa: CASSLAGGYGEKLFF
v_call: TRBV28; j_call: TRBJ2-5; d_call: TRBD2; clone_size: -; cdr3_nt: TGTGCCAGCAGTCTCCGCGCGGGAGAGTTCGAAGAGACCCAGTACTTC; cdr3_aa: CASSLRAGEFEETQYF
v_call: TRBV7-7; j_call: TRBJ2-2; d_call: TRBD1; clone_size: once; cdr3_nt: TGTGCTAGCAGCCGTCTCACAGGGGGCAACACCGGGGAGCTGTTTTTT; cdr3_aa: CASSRLTGGNTGELFF
v_call: TRBV12-2; j_call: TRBJ2-7; d_call: -; clone_size: -; cdr3_nt: TGTGCAAGTCGCTTAGTGACTCTGAGCTCCTACGAGCAGTACTTC; cdr3_aa: CASRLVTLSSYEQYF
v_call: TRBV10-2; j_call: TRBJ1-2; d_call: -; clone_size: -; cdr3_nt: TGCGCCAGCAGTGTACCCACAGGGCCGGGGGGCTATGGCTACACCTTC; cdr3_aa: CASSVPTGPGGYGYTF
v_call: TRBV6-5; j_call: TRBJ2-7; d_call: -; clone_size: -; cdr3_nt: TGTGCCAGCAGTCCCACAGCGAACTCCTACGAGCAGTACTTC; cdr3_aa: CASSPTANSYEQYF
v_call: TRBV2; j_call: TRBJ1-3; d_call: -; clone_size: many; cdr3_nt: TGTGCCAGCAGTGTTGGACAATCTGGAAACACCATATATTTT; cdr3_aa: CASSVGQSGNTIYF
v_call: TRBV7-3; j_call: TRBJ2-2; d_call: -; clone_size: -; cdr3_nt: TGTGCCAGCAGCCTGCGACAGGACGGGGAGCTGTTTTTT; cdr3_aa: CASSLRQDGELFF
v_call: TRBV7-9; j_call: TRBJ1-6; d_call: -; clone_size: -; cdr3_nt: TGTGCCAGCAGCTTAAGTGGGGATAATTCACCCCTCCACTTT; cdr3_aa: CASSLSGDNSPLHF
v_call: TRBV5-6; j_call: TRBJ1-6; d_call: -; clone_size: -; cdr3_nt: TGTGCCAGCAGCTTGGACGGGGTTAATTCACCCCTCCACTTT; cdr3_aa: CASSLDGVNSPLHF
v_call: TRBV5-6; j_call: TRBJ2-2; d_call: TRBD1; clone_size: -; cdr3_nt: TGTGCCAGCAGCCCGGGGACAGGGTTGAACACCGGGGAGCTGTTTTTT; cdr3_aa: CASSPGTGLNTGELFF
v_call: TRBV29-1; j_call: TRBJ2-3; d_call: -; clone_size: -; cdr3_nt: TGCAGTTCCTCCGGGACTAGCACAGATACGCAGTATTTT; cdr3_aa: CSSSGTSTDTQYF
v_call: TRBV4-1; j_call: TRBJ2-2; d_call: TRBD2; clone_size: -; cdr3_nt: TGCGCCAGCAGCCTCATGTCCGGGGGGGCCGAGGCCGGGGAGCTGTTTTTT; cdr3_aa: CASSLMSGGAEAGELFF
v_call: TRBV5-8; j_call: TRBJ2-2; d_call: -; clone_size: -; cdr3_nt: TGTGCCAGCAGCTTGGGGACTACGAAAACCGGGGAGCTGTTTTTT; cdr3_aa: CASSLGTTKTGELFF
v_call: TRBV6-1; j_call: TRBJ2-2; d_call: TRBD2; clone_size: -; cdr3_nt: TGTGCCAGCAGCCCACGGGGGGGCACCGGGGAGCTGTTTTTT; cdr3_aa: CASSPRGGTGELFF